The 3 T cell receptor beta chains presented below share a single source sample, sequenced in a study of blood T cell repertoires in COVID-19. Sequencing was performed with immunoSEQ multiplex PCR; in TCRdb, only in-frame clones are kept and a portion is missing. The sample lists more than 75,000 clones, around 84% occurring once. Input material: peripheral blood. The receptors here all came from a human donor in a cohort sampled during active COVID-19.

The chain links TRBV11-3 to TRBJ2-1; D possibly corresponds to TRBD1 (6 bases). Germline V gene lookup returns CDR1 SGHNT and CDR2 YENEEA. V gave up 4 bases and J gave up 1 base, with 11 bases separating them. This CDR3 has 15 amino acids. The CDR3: CASSSAGTSYNEQFF. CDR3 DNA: TGTGCCAGCAGCTCCGCCGGGACATCCTACAATGAGCAGTTCTTC.

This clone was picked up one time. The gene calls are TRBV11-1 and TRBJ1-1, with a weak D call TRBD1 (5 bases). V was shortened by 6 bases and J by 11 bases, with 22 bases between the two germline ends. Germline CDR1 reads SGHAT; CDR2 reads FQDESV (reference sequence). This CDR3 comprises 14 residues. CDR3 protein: CASRQVLNTGPAFF. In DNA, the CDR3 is TGTGCCAGCAGACAGGTTTTGAACACTGGTCCGGCTTTCTTT.

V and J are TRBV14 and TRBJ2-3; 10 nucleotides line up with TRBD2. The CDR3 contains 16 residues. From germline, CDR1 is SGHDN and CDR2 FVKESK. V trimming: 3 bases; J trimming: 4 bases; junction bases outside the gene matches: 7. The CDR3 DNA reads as TGTGCCAGCAGCCATGACAGCGGGAGGGCCTCAGATACGCAGTATTTT. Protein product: CASSHDSGRASDTQYF.